The 18 T cell receptor beta chains reported below all come from one sample, sequenced in a study of T cell responses to AZD1222 COVID-19 vaccine. Only in-frame clones appear in the TCRdb table, and some are missing; sequencing was by immunoSEQ multiplex PCR. The data show over 110,000 clones, roughly 90% seen once. The sample in question was peripheral blood, obtained on day 0 of AZD1222 vaccination. These receptors were taken from an adult in good health.

The chain is built from TRBV29-1 and TRBJ1-1; no clear D. V lost 4 bases and J 2 bases, leaving 20 bases between the germline ends. Germline V gene data show CDR1 as SQVTM and CDR2 as ANQGSEA. The CDR3 has 16 amino acids. CDR3 sequence: CSVVFRRDFLNTEAFF. CDR3 DNA sequence: TGCAGCGTTGTATTCCGTAGGGATTTTCTCAACACTGAAGCTTTCTTT.

This clone was recorded once. This chain uses TRBV3-1 (or the pseudogene TRBV3-2) with TRBJ1-1; D is unclear. Trimming took 5 bases from V and 10 from J, leaving 11 bases between them. The CDR3 contains 11 residues. Germline CDR1 is LGHDT and CDR2 is YNNKEL (reference sequence). The CDR3 is CASSSTSGAFF. DNA for the CDR3: TGTGCCAGCAGCTCGACAAGTGGAGCTTTCTTT.

This rearrangement joins TRBV14 to TRBJ2-1; 12 nucleotides align to TRBD2. The CDR3 spans 16 residues. Germline V gene lookup returns CDR1 SGHDN and CDR2 FVKESK. Trimming removed 2 bases from V and 7 bases from J; junction bases left unmatched: 6. The CDR3 DNA reads TGTGCCAGCAGCCAACCACTAGCGGGAGGTGGGAATGAGCAGTTCTTC. Its translation: CASSQPLAGGGNEQFF.

The chain links TRBV19 to TRBJ1-1; TRBD1 matches 7 bases. The CDR3 loop spans 13 amino acids. Looked up from germline, CDR1 is LNHDA and CDR2 is SQIVND (reference sequence). The V segment lost 4 bases and the J segment 8 bases; nucleotides outside the gene matches: 7. In DNA, the CDR3 is TGTGCCAGTAGTACTACGGGACAGCGGGAAGCTTTCTTT. It codes for CASSTTGQREAFF. Complete variable domain (other parts from reference TRBV19 and TRBJ1-1): DGGITQSPKYLFRKEGQNVTLSCEQNLNHDAMYWYRQDPGQGLRLIYYSQIVNDFQKGDIAEGYSVSREKKESFPLTVTSAQKNPTAFYLCASSTTGQREAFFGQGTRLTVV.

The chain carries TRBV3-1 (or the pseudogene TRBV3-2) and TRBJ2-1, with D possibly being TRBD1 (6 bases). The CDR3 loop spans 14 amino acids. The germline V and J ends were trimmed by 9 bases and 15 bases, with 27 bases remaining between them. The germline V gene has CDR1 LGHDT and CDR2 YNNKEL (reference sequence). CDR3 residues: CASTLGVGTPVPFF. The CDR3 coding sequence is TGTGCCAGTACCCTAGGGGTAGGGACACCGGTTCCGTTCTTC.

The chain combines TRBV5-1 with TRBJ1-1; D gene ambiguous. There are 11 residues in the CDR3. V lost 0 bases and J 7 bases, leaving 4 bases between the germline ends. The germline gives CDR1 SGHRS, CDR2 YFSETQ. The CDR3 region is CASSLVDEAFF. CDR3 DNA sequence: TGCGCCAGCAGCTTGGTCGATGAAGCTTTCTTT. The variable domain in full, completed from reference TRBV5-1 and TRBJ1-1, reads KAGVTQTPRYLIKTRGQQVTLSCSPISGHRSVSWYQQTPGQGLQFLFEYFSETQRNKGNFPGRFSGRQFSNSRSEMNVSTLELGDSALYLCASSLVDEAFFGQGTRLTVV.

In this sample, this clone turned up once. As DNA, the CDR3 is TGTGCTAGTGGTTTGGGCGGACTAGCCGTTAATGAGCAGTTCTTC. Protein sequence: CASGLGGLAVNEQFF. This chain connects TRBV12-5 to TRBJ2-1; 8 positions match TRBD2. The CDR3 totals 15 residues. CDR1 and CDR2 from the germline V gene are LGHNT and FRNRAP. V was pared by 1 base and J by 7 bases, with 6 bases of the junction left unmatched.

The chain has TRBV7-2 and TRBJ2-7, with D maybe TRBD2 (5 bases). Deletions cut 2 bases from V and 3 bases from J, with 14 bases between. Germline CDR1 reads SGHTA; CDR2 reads FQGNSA. CDR3 size: 15 residues. The CDR3 loop reads CASSLNPSGSYEQYF. In nucleotides, the CDR3 is TGTGCCAGCAGCTTAAATCCCAGCGGAAGCTACGAGCAGTACTTC.

V is TRBV7-2 and J is TRBJ1-3; perhaps TRBD1 as D (5 bases). Germline assignment: CDR1 SGHTA and CDR2 FQGNSA. V shed 5 bases and J shed 0 bases, with 14 bases lying between them. This CDR3 has 16 residues. CDR3 protein: CASSPRGGYSGNTIYF. For the CDR3, the DNA is TGTGCCAGCAGCCCCCGGGGCGGCTACTCTGGAAACACCATATATTTT.

The chain combines TRBV6-6 with TRBJ1-1; D remains unclear. Trimming left V 7 bases short and J 4 bases short, with 22 bases between. The CDR3 consists of 16 residues. The germline gives CDR1 MNHNY, CDR2 SVGAGI (reference sequence). For the CDR3, the DNA is TGTGCCAGCATCCCGAGTGGCGGCGGCAAATTCACTGAAGCTTTCTTT. Its translation is CASIPSGGGKFTEAFF.

This clone was observed once. The chain uses TRBV6-5 and TRBJ1-5, with unresolved D. Germline CDR1 is MNHEY and CDR2 is SVGAGI. The V gene lost 5 bases and the J gene lost 4 bases, with 9 bases spanning the gap. The CDR3 extends over 13 amino acids. The CDR3 DNA reads as TGTGCCAGCAGTAGGTGGGGTAATCAGCCCCAGCATTTT. Protein product: CASSRWGNQPQHF.

V gene TRBV7-2 combines with J gene TRBJ2-5, with no clear D. V was shortened by 1 base and J by 0 bases, with 12 bases between the two germline ends. Germline V gene data show CDR1 as SGHTA and CDR2 as FQGNSA. The CDR3 is 16 amino acids. The CDR3 here is CASSLGVAAYQETQYF. The CDR3 DNA sequence: TGTGCCAGCAGCTTAGGAGTGGCGGCGTACCAAGAGACCCAGTACTTC. The complete variable domain, with remaining parts taken from reference TRBV7-2 and TRBJ2-5, reads GAGVSQSPSNKVTEKGKDVELRCDPISGHTALYWYRQSLGQGLEFLIYFQGNSAPDKSGLPSDRFSAERTGGSVSTLTIQRTQQEDSAVYLCASSLGVAAYQETQYFGPGTRLLVL.

This chain links TRBV19 with TRBJ2-1; D remains ambiguous. CDR1 is LNHDA and CDR2 is SQIVND in the germline V gene (reference sequence). V lost 5 bases and J lost 6, with 17 bases in between. This CDR3 contains 15 residues. CDR3 in DNA: TGTGCCAGTAGTCTCGGCGGTGTTGGAACCAATGAGCAGTTCTTC. Translating it yields CASSLGGVGTNEQFF.

This clone was seen just once. The chain joins TRBV10-1 to TRBJ2-2; D is possibly TRBD2 (6 bases). The V gene lost 6 bases and the J gene lost 5 bases, with 13 bases spanning the gap. From germline, CDR1 is WNHNN and CDR2 SYGVQD (reference sequence). This CDR3 is built from 14 residues. The CDR3 spells CASRTGVGTGELFF. In nucleotides, the CDR3 is TGCGCCAGCAGAACGGGAGTTGGGACCGGGGAGCTGTTTTTT.

The rearrangement links TRBV6-2 or TRBV6-3 to TRBJ2-1; TRBD2 matches 8 bases. The CDR3 is made up of 15 amino acids. The V gene end was trimmed by 6 bases and the J gene end by 7 bases; junction bases not matched to a gene: 11. The germline V gene has CDR1 MNHEY and CDR2 SVGEGT. This CDR3 reads CASSDALAGRNEQFF. The CDR3 DNA reads as TGTGCCAGCAGCGACGCGCTAGCGGGTAGGAATGAGCAGTTCTTC.

This clone was seen just once. The rearrangement links TRBV6-5 to TRBJ2-1, with 9 bases aligning to TRBD2. From germline, CDR1 is MNHEY and CDR2 SVGAGI. V gave up 5 bases and J gave up 0 bases; unmatched junction bases: 2. CDR3 length: 15 amino acids. CDR3 DNA sequence: TGTGCCAGCAGTAGCGGGAGGCCCTCCTACAATGAGCAGTTCTTC. This gives the protein CASSSGRPSYNEQFF.

V usage is TRBV2 and J usage is TRBJ1-1; 7 bases are a match to TRBD1. Trimming took 5 bases from V and 1 from J; bases not matched to a gene: 4. Germline loops: CDR1 SNHLY, CDR2 FYNNEI. The CDR3 consists of 14 residues. DNA for the CDR3: TGTGCCAGCAGTTCAAGACAGGGGAACACTGAAGCTTTCTTT. Its translation: CASSSRQGNTEAFF.

This clone has just a few counts. This chain links TRBV28 with TRBJ2-7; 12 nucleotides line up with TRBD1. The junction had 11 bases not matched to a gene; V was cut back by 3 bases and J by 5 bases. The CDR3 runs to 17 residues. CDR1 and CDR2 from the germline V gene are MDHEN and SYDVKM. The CDR3 protein is CASSFVPGTGGINEQYF. The CDR3 DNA reads TGTGCCAGCAGTTTTGTCCCCGGGACAGGGGGCATCAACGAGCAGTACTTC.